Below, 12 T cell receptor beta chains from the same sample are listed, as sequenced in a study of T cell responses to AZD1222 COVID-19 vaccine. Assay: immunoSEQ multiplex PCR; the TCRdb copy retains only in-frame clones and omits some. The sample has over 150,000 clones, 90% to 95% seen once. This material consisted of peripheral blood, taken 28 days after the second dose of the MenACWY control vaccine. These TCRs come from an adult who received the MenACWY meningococcal vaccine as a control.

The gene calls are TRBV7-9 and TRBJ1-2, with D possibly matching TRBD1 (6 bases). Germline CDR1 and CDR2: SEHNR and FQNEAQ (reference sequence). The CDR3 contains 12 residues. Trimming shortened V by 5 bases and J by 5 bases, and 9 bases separated the two germline ends. In DNA, the CDR3 is TGTGCCAGCAGCCAAGGGACATATGGCTACACCTTC. Protein: CASSQGTYGYTF.

This clone appeared a single time. The chain uses TRBV6-5 and TRBJ2-1; 9 nucleotides align to TRBD2. V shed 6 bases and J 8 bases; nucleotides not matched to a gene: 8. The germline gives CDR1 MNHEY, CDR2 SVGAGI. The CDR3 has 14 residues. The CDR3 DNA reads as TGTGCCAGCAGAAGAGGCGGGGGGGCCTATGAGCAGTTCTTC. Its protein product is CASRRGGGAYEQFF.

This clone was counted between two and nine times. The chain uses TRBV6-5 and TRBJ1-1, with a possible D match to TRBD1 (5 bases). Germline CDR1 reads MNHEY; CDR2 reads SVGAGI. Trimming removed 2 bases from V and 3 bases from J, with 7 bases in between. CDR3 length: 13 residues. CDR3 DNA: TGTGCCAGCAGTTACCGGGACGACACTGAAGCTTTCTTT. Translated: CASSYRDDTEAFF.

This clone occurred once. The chain combines TRBV2 with TRBJ2-2; the D is unclear. The V end was cut by 2 bases, the J end by 1 base, with 5 bases between. This CDR3 has 14 residues. Germline assignment: CDR1 SNHLY and CDR2 FYNNEI. The CDR3 loop is CASSELRNTGELFF. CDR3 DNA sequence: TGTGCCAGCAGTGAATTGAGGAACACCGGGGAGCTGTTTTTT.

The chain has TRBV5-8 and TRBJ1-6; unclear D gene. There are 13 residues in the CDR3. The V gene's germline CDR1 is SGHTS and CDR2 YDEGEE. V lost 0 bases, J lost 7 bases, and 5 bases lay in between. CDR3 DNA: TGTGCCAGCAGCTTGGTAGCGAATTCACCCCTCCACTTT. Translation gives CASSLVANSPLHF.

The chain employs TRBV27 and TRBJ1-2, with a tentative D call TRBD1 (6 bases). Trimming stripped 5 bases from V and 4 bases from J, with 17 bases between. Germline-derived CDR1 and CDR2 are MNHEY and SMNVEV (reference sequence). The CDR3 covers 15 residues. Here the CDR3 reads CASSISTGGGYGYTF. Written as DNA, the CDR3 is TGTGCCAGCAGTATCTCGACAGGAGGAGGCTATGGCTACACCTTC.

V and J are TRBV5-1 and TRBJ1-1; D is undetermined. The CDR3 runs to 12 residues. Per germline, CDR1 SGHRS and CDR2 YFSETQ. With 2 bases removed from V and 2 bases from J, the gap between germline ends came to 4 bases. For the CDR3, the DNA is TGCGCCAGCAGCTTTTCTAACACTGAAGCTTTCTTT. Protein sequence: CASSFSNTEAFF.

This clone was seen a handful of times. The V call is TRBV4-2, the J call TRBJ2-5; D unresolved. Trimming took off 3 bases at V and 5 bases at J, with 16 bases between the two ends. Germline assignment: CDR1 LGHNA and CDR2 YNFKEQ. The CDR3 loop spans 15 amino acids. DNA for the CDR3: TGTGCCAGCAGCCAGTTGGACGGCCCTCCGGAGACCCAGTACTTC. Translation gives CASSQLDGPPETQYF.

This clone was seen only once. The chain combines TRBV7-2 with TRBJ1-6, with D possibly TRBD1 on 5 matching bases. The CDR3 spans 14 residues. V was clipped by 2 bases and J by 9 bases, with 11 bases between them. Germline V gene data show CDR1 as SGHTA and CDR2 as FQGNSA. CDR3 in amino acids: CASSLQGGGSPLHF. The CDR3 DNA reads as TGTGCCAGCAGCTTACAGGGAGGAGGTTCACCCCTCCACTTT.

The rearrangement joins TRBV13 to TRBJ2-7; D may correspond to TRBD1 or TRBD2 (6 bases each). This CDR3 comprises 17 residues. With 3 bases removed from V and 0 bases from J, the gap between germline ends came to 18 bases. The germline gives CDR1 PRHDT, CDR2 FYEKMQ (reference sequence). For the CDR3, the DNA is TGTGCCAGCAGCTTCGGGGGCCGGCGGGGAGACTCCTACGAGCAGTACTTC. Translated: CASSFGGRRGDSYEQYF.

The J gene is TRBJ1-2, the V gene TRBV5-5; weak D call: TRBD1 (5 bases). V was trimmed by 3 bases and J by 8 bases, leaving 17 bases between them. The CDR3 runs to 14 residues. Germline V gives CDR1 SGHKS, CDR2 YYEKEE (reference sequence). The CDR3 region is CASSSRQGHQGYTF. The CDR3 DNA sequence: TGTGCCAGCAGCTCCCGCCAGGGCCATCAGGGCTACACCTTC.

V and J are TRBV5-4 and TRBJ1-1; D unclear. V lost 0 bases, J lost 6 bases, and 9 bases lay in between. Germline CDR1 and CDR2: SGHNT and YYREEE (reference sequence). The CDR3 covers 13 residues. Here the CDR3 DNA reads TGTGCCAGCAGCTTGGGGAAAGAGTCTGAAGCTTTCTTT. Translation gives CASSLGKESEAFF.